Following are 10 T cell receptor beta chains from one sample sequenced in a study of blood T cell repertoires in COVID-19. Profiled with immunoSEQ multiplex PCR; TCRdb holds only in-frame clones, not every one. The sample lists 150,000 or so clones; roughly 89% were seen once. Material: peripheral blood. The source of these receptors is a woman aged 45-65 years with acute or convalescent COVID-19.

The chain uses TRBV6-5 and TRBJ2-5; a possible D gene is TRBD1 (6 bases). This CDR3 is built from 13 residues. CDR1 and CDR2 (germline): MNHEY, SVGAGI. Trimming shortened V by 6 bases and J by 4 bases, and 12 bases separated the two germline ends. This chain's CDR3 is CASRQGLLETQYF. The CDR3 DNA reads as TGTGCCAGCAGGCAGGGGTTGTTAGAGACCCAGTACTTC.

V gene TRBV27 combines with J gene TRBJ2-7; D call uncertain. Germline V gene data show CDR1 as MNHEY and CDR2 as SMNVEV (reference sequence). The CDR3 extends over 13 amino acids. Trimming took off 2 bases at V and 6 bases at J, with 11 bases between the two ends. The CDR3 DNA sequence: TGTGCCAGCAGTTTAAACATGGAGTTCGAGCAGTACTTC. Translating gives CASSLNMEFEQYF.

The chain employs TRBV5-5 and TRBJ1-1, with a weak D call TRBD1 (6 bases). The germline V gene encodes CDR1 SGHKS and CDR2 YYEKEE (reference sequence). V gave up 4 bases and J gave up 0 bases, with 16 bases separating them. The CDR3 has 16 residues. This CDR3 is CASSRPGGLLNTEAFF. In DNA form, the CDR3 reads TGTGCCAGCAGCCGCCCGGGGGGGCTACTGAACACTGAAGCTTTCTTT.

The chain uses TRBV3-1 (or the pseudogene TRBV3-2) and TRBJ1-1; D ambiguous. This CDR3 has 12 residues. V gave up 7 bases and J gave up 0 bases, with 6 bases separating them. Germline loops: CDR1 LGHDT, CDR2 YNNKEL (reference sequence). The DNA for the CDR3 is TGTGCCAGCAAGCAAATGAACACTGAAGCTTTCTTT. Translating gives CASKQMNTEAFF.

V and J are TRBV4-1 and TRBJ1-1; D call uncertain. The CDR3 loop spans 13 amino acids. The germline CDR1 and CDR2 sequences are MGHRA and YSYEKL. V was cut by 0 bases and J by 13 bases, with 15 bases left in between. CDR3 amino acids: CASSQDQAAVVFF. Written as DNA, the CDR3 is TGCGCCAGCAGCCAAGACCAAGCGGCGGTGGTTTTCTTT.

This clone was recorded a few times. The V gene is TRBV6-6, the J gene TRBJ1-2, with 10 bases matching TRBD1. J gave up 4 bases and V 11 bases, and 7 bases lay outside the gene matches. This CDR3 comprises 13 residues. Germline CDR1 and CDR2: MNHNY and SVGAGI (reference sequence). As DNA, the CDR3 is TGTGCCTCTCGGGGGGACAGGGGCTATGGCTACACCTTC. This codes for CASRGDRGYGYTF.

This chain uses TRBV9 with TRBJ1-6; D remains ambiguous. The CDR3 covers 16 residues. Germline assignment: CDR1 SGDLS and CDR2 YYNGEE. V was clipped by 0 bases and J by 10 bases, with 17 bases between them. The CDR3 region has the DNA TGTGCCAGCAGCGTAGAGGCTTCGACAACCCAATCACCCCTCCACTTT. Translation: CASSVEASTTQSPLHF.

The chain employs TRBV11-2 and TRBJ2-5, with 15 bases matching TRBD2. Trimming cost V 4 bases and J 4 bases; bases outside gene matches: 4. The CDR3 consists of 16 residues. Germline CDR1 SGHAT, CDR2 FQNNGV. The CDR3 coding sequence is TGTGCCAGCAGCTCCGGACTAGCGGGAGGGAGAGAGACCCAGTACTTC. This encodes CASSSGLAGGRETQYF.

This chain uses TRBV6-2 or TRBV6-3 with TRBJ2-7; 8 nucleotides match TRBD2. The CDR3 has 14 amino acids. Germline CDR1 is MNHEY and CDR2 is SVGEGT. Trimming at V came to 4 bases and at J to 5 bases, leaving 7 bases not matched to a gene. CDR3 loop: CASSSPGLAHEQYF. CDR3 DNA sequence: TGTGCCAGCAGTTCCCCCGGACTAGCCCACGAGCAGTACTTC.

J is TRBJ1-6 and V is TRBV6-1, with 8 positions matching TRBD1. With 4 bases clipped from V and 10 bases from J, the junction kept 18 bases outside the gene matches. Looked up from germline, CDR1 is MNHNS and CDR2 is SASEGT. The CDR3 is 18 amino acids. CDR3 sequence (DNA): TGTGCCAGCAGTGTACCAACAATTGAAGGGACAGGTCGCTCACCCCTCCACTTT. Protein product: CASSVPTIEGTGRSPLHF.